Given below is one TCR beta chain in context. Its target is unknown. The data derive from a study of cytomegalovirus exposure and HLA in healthy donors. Looking at the study overall: Of all 398 donors who were genotyped, around 82% belonged to the Caucasian-associated ancestry cluster.

Overall study results and limits: What a later analysis showed was that several of the most significant clusters appeared linked to common viral pathogens. Available immune exposure information covered CMV serostatus only.

Unmatched junction bases numbered 8, after V lost 5 bases and J lost 5 bases. The CDR3 length is 15 residues. Germline values: CDR1 WNHNN, CDR2 SYGVQD (reference sequence). PCR employed 60 Vbeta and 13 Jbeta primers. The data were produced by immunoSEQ multiplex PCR, yet TCRdb's version contains in-frame clones alone and is incomplete. There are 200,000 or so clones in the sample; 60% to 80% occur only once, and approximately 3.9% lies in the top ten. The receptor was isolated from a male donor in good health and CMV-seronegative. The gene calls are TRBV10-1 and TRBJ2-2, with TRBD1 matching over 7 bases. Sequencing input: PBMCs. CDR3: CASSPDTGETGELFF. The CDR3 coding sequence is TGCGCCAGCAGTCCCGACACAGGGGAAACCGGGGAGCTGTTTTTT.